This T cell receptor beta chain comes out of a study of blood T cells in healthy people across ages (dated by TCRdb to 2013 to 2016). For the study in its entirety: Template switching captured roughly one uniquely barcoded TCR beta cDNA molecule per two T cells in model experiments. The study measured age-related changes in TCR beta repertoire diversity using deep sequencing normalized with unique cDNA molecular identifiers. Four age groups were formed from the donors: young (average about 16 years), middle-aged (approximately 39), aged (about 62) and long-lived (more than 75). To avoid experimental bias, donors of different ages were randomly spread across the sequencing lanes. The study analyzed two additional independent replicas of 1 million unique cDNA reads from the same blood draw for two donors, one aged 18 to 30 and one aged 80 or older.

Library generation was performed with 5' RACE. A second PCR of roughly 6 to 11 cycles was run with a J-beta primer mix and a sample-barcoded 5' primer. A template-switch 5' adaptor carrying 12 random nucleotides introduced a unique molecular identifier onto each TCR beta cDNA molecule. Each sample yielded at least 3 million CDR3-containing paired-end reads. The Mint cDNA synthesis kit, primed by a TRBC-specific oligonucleotide, was used to synthesize first-strand cDNA from all RNA. Following uracil-DNA glycosylase treatment, all cDNA underwent a first 18-cycle PCR with the universal primers M1SS and BC2_uni_R. Under the source paper's analysis protocol: Each sample was normalized by randomly selecting 1 million high-quality reads, each carrying a distinct molecular identifier. Instead of being binned into consensus sequences, reads with shared molecular identifiers were discarded. MiTCR, run with a Q25 quality threshold and the strictest error-elimination algorithm, handled CDR3 identification, clonotype clustering and error correction. A nonparametric unseen species model with Euler transformation was used to estimate a lower bound on total TCR beta diversity. TCRdb applied fastp at Q25 and MiXCR to the public reads, then kept only in-frame beta chains. Entries that share a CDR3 protein sequence are merged under the most common genes and DNA. The V and J calls follow TCRdb's processing rather than the paper's. The sample records approximately 2,000,000 distinct CDR3 sequences, around 40% of which are singletons. Together, the top ten hold roughly 23% of the sample.

Notes on this clonotype: There is no known antigen for this receptor. One end of the junction is discordant with germline, which a read error may explain.

The approximately 39 donors, aged about 6 to 100 years, were systemically healthy Caucasian individuals from Russia. Around 10 milliliters of peripheral blood were collected from each donor into EDTA-treated Vacutainer tubes. Ficoll-Paque density-gradient centrifugation was used to isolate PBMCs, with at least 6.5 million per sample. Total RNA was extracted from PBMCs with Trizol reagent, with at least 6 micrograms obtained per sample. The percentages of naive CD45RAhigh/CD27high T cells were determined by flow cytometry on a PBMC aliquot from every donor. Overall study results and their limits: As age increased, observed TCR beta diversity per million T cells dropped in a roughly linear way, and a significant reduction was already evident by age roughly 36. Observed TCR beta diversity correlated strongly with the percentage of naive T cells measured by flow cytometry. Since profiling was done on bulk unsorted PBMCs, naive and antigen-experienced compartments could not be conclusively compared. Donor CMV infection status was unknown, potentially confounding age-related changes in expanded clonotypes. The long-lived group showed more naive CD4+ T cells, fewer expanded clones and increased TCR diversity than the aged group, suggesting age selection. Total diversity estimates from one million sequenced T cells were considered lower bounds and underestimates.

The clonotype was recovered from a human donor in good health. The specimen was blood.

The DNA reads TGTGTCAGCAGTTTAGTGGGCGACCCCAGGTCGGGGATGAACACTGAAGCTTTCTTT. This sequence encodes CVSSLVGDPRSGMNTEAFF. The V gene is TRBV28 and the J gene is TRBJ1-1; no D gene is confidently identified. The CDR3 contains 19 residues, cysteine and phenylalanine counted. CDR3 DNA is the only sequence kept; it has 57 bases, read in frame from the first base. The germline V gene encodes CDR1 MDHEN and CDR2 SYDVKM.